A selection of T cell receptor beta chains follows, all from one sample in a study of human T cells and chemical hapten exposure. TCRdb used MiXCR to reprocess the RACE reads, holding one entry per CDR3 protein. The sample consists of approximately 90,000 distinct CDR3 sequences, more than 9.5% of them appearing once. The sequencing here drew on whole blood, taken in connection with sensitization to the hapten diphenylcyclopropenone (DPC). All receptors come from a man aged 35 to 55 with alopecia areata. Some clones in this sample may be carry-over from other donors' samples. The CDR3 runs from the conserved cysteine through the conserved F or W. The order of the fields is V gene, D gene, J gene, clone size, CDR3 protein, CDR3 DNA. D genes are given only for firm matches. Expanded clones are given a class, and other clones once, few, many or no size at all.

TRBV6-2/TRBV6-3,TRBD2,TRBJ2-1,NA,CASSTPTSEAWSSYNEQFF,TGTGCCAGCAGTACCCCGACTAGCGAAGCATGGAGCTCCTACAATGAGCAGTTCTTC
TRBV7-2,NA,TRBJ2-7,few,CASSLVAGDPVDEQYF,TGTGCCAGCAGCTTAGTGGCAGGGGACCCCGTTGACGAGCAGTACTTC
TRBV4-2,NA,TRBJ1-2,few,CASSQDLIGGANIYGYTF,TGTGCCAGCAGCCAAGATTTAATCGGGGGAGCTAACATATATGGCTACACCTTC
TRBV24-1,NA,TRBJ1-1,NA,CATSDWDNTEAFF,TGTGCCACCAGTGATTGGGACAACACTGAAGCTTTCTTT
TRBV7-9,NA,TRBJ2-7,NA,CASSLETHKNPLYF,TGTGCCAGCAGCTTAGAAACCCACAAAAACCCACTATACTTC
TRBV5-1,NA,TRBJ2-3,NA,CASTSEASFISTDTQYF,TGCGCCAGCACCTCCGAGGCTAGCTTTATCAGCACAGATACGCAGTATTTT
TRBV28,TRBD1,TRBJ1-5,many,CATHGQGNQPQHF,TGTGCCACCCACGGACAGGGGAACCAGCCCCAGCATTTT
TRBV4-2,NA,TRBJ2-3,NA,CASSFGTQLLDTQYF,TGTGCCAGCAGCTTCGGGACGCAGCTTTTAGATACGCAGTATTTT
TRBV6-6,TRBD1,TRBJ1-1,few,CASSYDRGYTEAFF,TGTGCCAGCAGTTACGACAGGGGCTACACTGAAGCTTTCTTT
TRBV11-3,NA,TRBJ2-1,many,CASSSARGSFYNEQFF,TGTGCCAGCAGCTCCGCTCGGGGGAGTTTCTACAATGAGCAGTTCTTC
TRBV6-6,TRBD2,TRBJ2-3,NA,CASSSGLVPTDTQYF,TGTGCCAGCAGTTCGGGACTAGTCCCAACAGATACGCAGTATTTT
TRBV10-3,TRBD2,TRBJ2-1,many,CAISELDGIAGSSYNEQFF,TGTGCCATCAGTGAATTGGACGGGATAGCGGGAAGCTCCTACAATGAGCAGTTCTTC
TRBV29-1,NA,TRBJ2-1,NA,CSVEAGGHEQFF,TGCAGCGTTGAAGCTGGGGGCCATGAGCAGTTCTTC
TRBV5-5,NA,TRBJ2-3,many,CASSQIPTDTQYF,TGTGCCAGCAGCCAGATTCCCACAGATACGCAGTATTTT
TRBV18,TRBD2,TRBJ2-1,few,CASSPLGLAGGNEQFF,TGTGCCAGCTCACCCCTCGGACTAGCGGGGGGAAATGAGCAGTTCTTC
TRBV7-2,TRBD1,TRBJ1-2,many,CASSWTTGDVFGYTF,TGTGCCAGCAGCTGGACCACAGGGGACGTCTTTGGCTACACCTTC
TRBV7-2,NA,TRBJ2-2,few,CAIRPNGNTGELFF,TGTGCGATCCGACCGAACGGGAACACCGGGGAGCTGTTTTTT
TRBV5-1,NA,TRBJ2-6,NA,CASSPGHNSGANVLTF,TGCGCCAGCAGCCCGGGACACAACTCTGGGGCCAACGTCCTGACTTTC
TRBV9,NA,TRBJ2-2,few,CASSTQAGLLTGELFF,TGTGCCAGCAGCACTCAAGCGGGCCTCCTTACCGGGGAGCTGTTTTTT
TRBV18,NA,TRBJ2-4,few,CASSPGSGAVNIQYF,TGTGCCAGCTCACCAGGTTCGGGAGCCGTGAACATTCAGTACTTC
TRBV2,TRBD1,TRBJ2-1,NA,CASSDIQGSPYNEQFF,TGTGCCAGCAGTGATATACAGGGGAGCCCCTACAATGAGCAGTTCTTC
TRBV19,NA,TRBJ2-3,many,CASRPGQTLTDTQYF,TGTGCCAGCCGCCCCGGACAGACACTCACAGATACGCAGTATTTT